Each of the 32 T cell receptor beta chains below was sequenced from the same sample in a study of early T cells in non-severe SARS-CoV-2 infection (dated by TCRdb to the early 2020s). The library was produced with 5' RACE. The instrument was a NextSeq 500. TCRdb's own reprocessing of the public reads used fastp at Q25 and MiXCR and kept productive beta chains. For every CDR3 protein sequence, its rows merge into one entry that carries the most common genes and DNA. The sample includes about 39,000 distinct CDR3 sequences, with 4.5% to 5% observed a single time. The ten top clones hold approximately 4.8% of the sample. The sample consisted of whole blood. These receptors were collected from an adult who was a healthcare worker with PCR-confirmed SARS-CoV-2 infection or an uninfected control (not recorded which).

The table lists this clonotype with many counts. The chain links TRBV12-3 or TRBV12-4 to TRBJ2-1; 8 bases match TRBD2. This CDR3 has 15 residues. Trimming took 3 bases from V and 6 from J; bases not matched to a gene: 7. Here the CDR3 DNA reads TGTGCCAGCAGTTTTCAAGGACTAGCTTCCAATGAGCAGTTCTTC. Its protein is CASSFQGLASNEQFF.

This clonotype was counted many times. The genes are TRBV7-9 and TRBJ2-7; no clear D gene. The CDR3 sequence is 16 residues long. Between the trimmed V and J ends, which lost 1 base and 0 bases, there was a span of 13 bases. Germline assignment: CDR1 SEHNR and CDR2 FQNEAQ (reference sequence). The CDR3 nucleotides read TGTGCCAGCAGCTTAGTAAGGGAATGGGTCTCCTACGAGCAGTACTTC. This codes for CASSLVREWVSYEQYF.

This clonotype was seen many times. The DNA of the CDR3 is TGCACCAGCCGCCTCAGGGGGGCCTACGAGCAGTACTTC. As protein: CTSRLRGAYEQYF. This chain connects TRBV1 to TRBJ2-7; the D segment call TRBD1 is taken from the table without a DNA check. TRBV1 is reported as a pseudogene. This CDR3 region has 13 residues.

In its sample, this clonotype was seen a few times. This chain connects TRBV4-2 to TRBJ2-1; maybe TRBD2 (5 bases). V was pared by 0 bases and J by 8 bases, with 14 bases between. The CDR3 covers 15 residues. CDR1 is LGHNA and CDR2 is YNFKEQ in the germline V gene. As DNA, the CDR3 is TGTGCCAGCAGCCAAGAGGAAGGGAGTAACGATGAGCAGTTCTTC. Protein product: CASSQEEGSNDEQFF.

Only a few counts were recorded for this clonotype. The chain combines TRBV11-3 with TRBJ2-7, with D perhaps being TRBD1 or TRBD2 (5 bases each). CDR3 size: 13 residues. Germline CDR1 SGHNT, CDR2 YENEEA. V lost 5 bases and J lost 6, with 14 bases in between. The CDR3 sequence is CASSRGQGAEQYF. CDR3 nucleotide sequence: TGTGCCAGCAGCCGCGGGCAGGGAGCCGAGCAGTACTTC.

Ten or more counts support this clonotype. This chain links TRBV5-1 with TRBJ2-1; TRBD2 aligns across 8 bases. Unmatched junction bases numbered 9, after V lost 6 bases and J lost 7 bases. This CDR3 has 14 residues. Germline V CDR1 and CDR2: SGHRS, YFSETQ. CDR3 nucleotide sequence: TGCGCCAGCAAAGGGCTAGCGGGTTTTAATGAGCAGTTCTTC. Encoded protein: CASKGLAGFNEQFF.

This clonotype was seen ten or more times. The V and J genes are TRBV14 and TRBJ2-3, with 11 bases that match TRBD2. From germline, CDR1 is SGHDN and CDR2 FVKESK. With 10 bases clipped from V and 2 bases from J, the junction kept 8 bases outside the gene matches. The CDR3 totals 15 residues. The DNA of the CDR3 is TGTGCCACCAACCCTAGCGGGGGGTACACAGATACGCAGTATTTT. It specifies CATNPSGGYTDTQYF. Drawing the rest from reference TRBV14 and TRBJ2-3, the complete variable domain is EAGVTQFPSHSVIEKGQTVTLRCDPISGHDNLYWYRRVMGKEIKFLLHFVKESKQDESGMPNNRFLAERTGGTYSTLKVQPAELEDSGVYFCATNPSGGYTDTQYFGPGTRLTVL.

The chain links TRBV20-1 to TRBJ1-1; the D is unclear. V dropped 2 bases and J dropped 5 bases, with 9 bases sitting between them. The germline gives CDR1 DFQATT, CDR2 SNEGSKA (reference sequence). The length of the CDR3 is 12 residues. The CDR3 reads CSARYGSTEAFF. CDR3 nucleotides: TGCAGTGCTAGATACGGAAGTACTGAAGCTTTCTTT.

This clonotype was detected many times. The chain carries TRBV10-3 and TRBJ2-7; the D gene could be TRBD1 or TRBD2 (5 bases each). Germline lookup yields CDR1 ENHRY and CDR2 SYGVKD. The CDR3 is made up of 13 amino acids. V shed 6 bases and J shed 2 bases, with 11 bases lying between them. The CDR3 sequence is CAIRGPGTYEQYF. CDR3 bases: TGTGCCATCAGGGGACCAGGCACCTACGAGCAGTACTTC.

In this sample, this clonotype turned up a few times. The V gene is TRBV7-2, the J gene TRBJ2-3; D is uncertain. The CDR3 is made up of 14 amino acids. The V end was cut by 5 bases, the J end by 0 bases, with 9 bases between. The germline gives CDR1 SGHTA, CDR2 FQGNSA. DNA for the CDR3: TGTGCCAGCAGCCTCCTTGGTAGCACAGATACGCAGTATTTT. This encodes CASSLLGSTDTQYF.

The chain couples TRBV7-9 to TRBJ1-4; D unclear. V shed 2 bases and J shed 0 bases, with 7 bases lying between them. The CDR3 is made up of 15 amino acids. Germline-derived CDR1 and CDR2 are SEHNR and FQNEAQ (reference sequence). In nucleotides, the CDR3 is TGTGCCAGCAGCTTACGGGCAGCAACTAATGAAAAACTGTTTTTT. Its translation is CASSLRAATNEKLFF.

The rearrangement links TRBV7-2 to TRBJ2-7, with D tentatively TRBD1 (6 bases). Trimming removed 6 bases from V and 2 bases from J, with 17 bases in between. Germline loops: CDR1 SGHTA, CDR2 FQGNSA. The CDR3 runs 15 residues. In DNA, the CDR3 is TGTGCCAGCAGTCAGGCCCTAGGGGGAGCCTACGAGCAGTACTTC. Amino acid sequence: CASSQALGGAYEQYF.

This clonotype has a count of ten or more. The DNA for the CDR3 is TGTGCCAGCAGCCGTAAAACAGGGATTAATGAAAAACTGTTTTTT. It yields the protein CASSRKTGINEKLFF. This chain uses TRBV7-2 with TRBJ1-4; D is possibly TRBD1 (6 bases). Germline CDR1 and CDR2: SGHTA and FQGNSA. The CDR3 consists of 15 residues. Trimming took 5 bases from V and 4 from J, leaving 14 bases between them.

The chain is built from TRBV18 and TRBJ1-1; D is ambiguous. Germline CDR1 KGHSH, CDR2 LQKENI. Deletions cut 0 bases from V and 7 bases from J, with 9 bases between. This CDR3 contains 13 residues. CDR3 DNA sequence: TGTGCCAGCTCACCACCGGTAATGAGTGAAGCTTTCTTT. Translating gives CASSPPVMSEAFF.

At least ten counts were recorded for this clonotype. V and J are TRBV2 and TRBJ1-1, with D maybe TRBD1 (6 bases). Looked up from germline, CDR1 is SNHLY and CDR2 is FYNNEI. The CDR3 is 14 residues long. The ends were cut back, 9 bases at V and 1 base at J, with 15 bases in the middle. The CDR3 protein is CARQGPRGNTEAFF. In DNA form, the CDR3 reads TGTGCCAGACAGGGTCCAAGGGGGAACACTGAAGCTTTCTTT.

This clonotype was observed at least ten times. This chain uses TRBV4-1 with TRBJ1-6, with a tentative D call TRBD1 (5 bases). The CDR3 runs to 15 residues. Germline V gene data show CDR1 as MGHRA and CDR2 as YSYEKL. The V gene lost 4 bases and the J gene lost 7 bases, with 14 bases spanning the gap. CDR3 DNA sequence: TGCGCCAGCAGCCCCGATACAGGTCCCAATTCACCCCTCCACTTT. This encodes CASSPDTGPNSPLHF.

This clonotype was detected a few times. The chain has TRBV6-1 and TRBJ1-5; 7 nucleotides align to TRBD1. CDR3 length equals 14 residues. The germline V gene has CDR1 MNHNS and CDR2 SASEGT. V shed 3 bases, J shed 4 bases, and the junction held 3 bases outside the gene matches. The CDR3 loop reads CASSEGTENQPQHF. CDR3 bases: TGTGCCAGCAGTGAGGGGACAGAAAATCAGCCCCAGCATTTT.

The V and J genes are TRBV29-1 and TRBJ1-1; D uncertain. Germline lookup yields CDR1 SQVTM and CDR2 ANQGSEA. There are 15 residues in the CDR3. V lost 0 bases and J lost 4, with 15 bases in between. CDR3 region: CSVEDGERSSTEAFF. The CDR3 DNA follows: TGCAGCGTTGAAGACGGGGAAAGGAGCTCCACTGAAGCTTTCTTT.

This clonotype was observed at least ten times. V usage is TRBV20-1 and J usage is TRBJ2-5, with 7 bases identical to TRBD1. V shed 5 bases, J shed 7 bases, and the junction held 16 bases outside the gene matches. CDR3 length: 15 residues. Germline V gene lookup returns CDR1 DFQATT and CDR2 SNEGSKA (reference sequence). The CDR3 DNA is TGCAGTGCTGTAAGGTTTGGGGTCCCAGGGGGGACCCAGTACTTC. Residues: CSAVRFGVPGGTQYF.

This clonotype has more than one count but fewer than ten. CDR3 DNA: TGTGCCAGCAGTAATCAGGGGACAGTGGATGGCTACACCTTC. Its protein is CASSNQGTVDGYTF. This rearrangement joins TRBV27 to TRBJ1-2, with 7 bases aligning to TRBD1. From germline, CDR1 is MNHEY and CDR2 SMNVEV (reference sequence). V shed 5 bases and J 6 bases; nucleotides not matched to a gene: 9. The CDR3 consists of 14 residues.

This clonotype has at least ten counts. The genes are TRBV6-2 or TRBV6-3 and TRBJ2-7; no reliable D call. Germline V gene sequence: CDR1 MNHEY, CDR2 SVGEGT. V was cut by 6 bases and J by 2 bases, with 5 bases left in between. This CDR3 region has 11 residues. The CDR3 DNA reads as TGTGCCAGCAGCCCCCCCTACGAGCAGTACTTC. It specifies CASSPPYEQYF.

This clonotype was counted ten times or more. The CDR3 DNA reads TGTGCCAGCAGCCGGGAGGGCCCCATGAGCTCTGGGGCCAACGTCCTGACTTTC. This gives the protein CASSREGPMSSGANVLTF. The J gene is TRBJ2-6, the V gene TRBV5-6; 8 bases map to TRBD2. The germline V gene encodes CDR1 SGHDT and CDR2 YYEEEE. This CDR3 comprises 18 residues. The junction had 9 bases not matched to a gene; V was cut back by 4 bases and J by 0 bases.

This clonotype was counted a few times. The gene calls are TRBV7-2 and TRBJ2-1; D might be TRBD1 or TRBD2, each matching 5 bases. The CDR3 sequence is 15 residues long. The germline V gene has CDR1 SGHTA and CDR2 FQGNSA. Trimming stripped 4 bases from V and 12 bases from J, with 22 bases between. Written as DNA, the CDR3 is TGTGCCAGCAGCTCCCGGGGCCTAATCAACCTGGGGCAGTTCTTC. It translates to CASSSRGLINLGQFF. The entire variable domain, with the rest obtained from reference TRBV7-2 and TRBJ2-1, is as follows: GAGVSQSPSNKVTEKGKDVELRCDPISGHTALYWYRQSLGQGLEFLIYFQGNSAPDKSGLPSDRFSAERTGGSVSTLTIQRTQQEDSAVYLCASSSRGLINLGQFFGPGTRLTVL.

This clonotype has a count of ten or more. The chain links TRBV7-2 to TRBJ2-3, with TRBD2 identical over 11 bases. Germline loops: CDR1 SGHTA, CDR2 FQGNSA. There are 15 residues in the CDR3. Trimming removed 6 bases from V and 2 bases from J; junction bases left unmatched: 4. The CDR3 protein is CASRSTSGNTDTQYF. The CDR3 DNA follows: TGTGCCAGCAGATCGACTAGCGGGAACACAGATACGCAGTATTTT. Looking up the rest from reference TRBV7-2 and TRBJ2-3 gives the full variable domain: GAGVSQSPSNKVTEKGKDVELRCDPISGHTALYWYRQSLGQGLEFLIYFQGNSAPDKSGLPSDRFSAERTGGSVSTLTIQRTQQEDSAVYLCASRSTSGNTDTQYFGPGTRLTVL.

This clonotype was recorded at least ten times. The chain joins TRBV4-1 to TRBJ2-3; TRBD1 aligns across 7 bases. There are 16 residues in the CDR3. Trimming cost V 0 bases and J 0 bases; bases outside gene matches: 3. The germline V gene encodes CDR1 MGHRA and CDR2 YSYEKL. This chain's CDR3 is CASSQEGQPSTDTQYF. In nucleotides, the CDR3 is TGCGCCAGCAGCCAAGAGGGACAGCCTAGCACAGATACGCAGTATTTT.

The chain employs TRBV28 and TRBJ2-7; D not resolved. V was clipped by 6 bases and J by 3 bases, with 9 bases between them. This CDR3 comprises 12 residues. The germline V gene encodes CDR1 MDHEN and CDR2 SYDVKM. The CDR3 region has the DNA TGTGCCAGCAGGGTAGCCGGCTACGAGCAGTACTTC. Its protein is CASRVAGYEQYF.

This clonotype was seen more than once but under ten times. At one end, the junction sequence differs from germline, possibly due to a read error. J is TRBJ1-1 and V is TRBV30, with TRBD1 as a possible D gene (5 bases). The CDR3 totals 13 residues. Germline V gene sequence: CDR1 GTSNPN, CDR2 SVGIG (reference sequence). The CDR3 protein is CAWSAGRNTETFF. In DNA, the CDR3 is TGTGCCTGGAGTGCGGGACGGAACACTGAAACTTTCTTT.

In this sample, this clonotype is medium-sized. The genes are TRBV12-3 or TRBV12-4 and TRBJ1-1, with TRBD1 matching over 7 bases. V was clipped by 8 bases and J by 4 bases; unmatched bases: 7. This CDR3 region has 13 residues. The CDR3, as DNA: TGTGCCAGCCGACAGGGAAAGGGCACTGAAGCTTTCTTT. Residues: CASRQGKGTEAFF.

This clonotype was picked up a small number of times. The chain employs TRBV9 and TRBJ2-1, with 8 nucleotides matching TRBD2. CDR3 size: 15 residues. Trimming cost V 0 bases and J 8 bases; bases outside gene matches: 7. In germline, CDR1 is SGDLS, CDR2 YYNGEE. CDR3 DNA sequence: TGTGCCAGCAGCGTAGGGCGGGGGGATGTATATGAGCAGTTCTTC. Translated: CASSVGRGDVYEQFF.

V gene TRBV6-5 combines with J gene TRBJ1-1; perhaps TRBD1 as D (6 bases). CDR3 size: 14 residues. V was pared by 2 bases and J by 0 bases, with 7 bases between. Germline V gives CDR1 MNHEY, CDR2 SVGAGI. The CDR3 DNA reads as TGTGCCAGCAGTTACCGGGACATGAACACTGAAGCTTTCTTT. It is translated as CASSYRDMNTEAFF.

A few counts support this clonotype. The chain uses TRBV4-3 and TRBJ2-1, with a possible D match to TRBD2 (6 bases). V lost 0 bases and J lost 3, with 12 bases in between. This CDR3 is 16 amino acids long. The V gene's germline CDR1 is LGHNA and CDR2 YSLEER. CDR3 loop: CASSQEGLARYNEQFF. The CDR3, as DNA: TGCGCCAGCAGCCAAGAAGGGCTAGCGCGCTACAATGAGCAGTTCTTC.

In its sample, this clonotype was seen many times. The J gene is TRBJ2-7, the V gene TRBV2; D possibly corresponds to TRBD1 (6 bases). Trimming stripped 7 bases from V and 1 base from J, with 14 bases between. Germline V gives CDR1 SNHLY, CDR2 FYNNEI. The CDR3 sequence is 14 residues long. The CDR3: CASTRWGRSYEQYF. The CDR3 bases are TGTGCCAGCACCCGGTGGGGGCGGTCCTACGAGCAGTACTTC.